This T cell receptor (beta chain) was documented in a study of shared clonotypes between healthy human individuals. Naive CD8 isolation took CD45RO-negative cells positively selected for CCR7 and excluded terminally differentiated effector memory CD45RA+ cells. Some clones are missing from TCRdb's copy, which holds only in-frame ones; the method was immunoSEQ multiplex PCR. The sample has under 2,000,000 clones; about 95% are singletons. Input material: naive CD8+ T cells sorted from blood. The clonotype originates from a man between 18 and 35 years old in good health.

In DNA, the CDR3 is TGTGCCAGCAGCACCCTCAGGGTACGAGGGAACACTGAAGCTTTCTTT. It is translated as CASSTLRVRGNTEAFF. V and J are TRBV13 and TRBJ1-1; perhaps TRBD1 as D (5 bases). The germline CDR1 and CDR2 sequences are PRHDT and FYEKMQ (reference sequence). Trimming left V 5 bases short and J 1 base short, with 17 bases between. The length of the CDR3 is 16 residues.